Presented here are 14 T cell receptor beta chains from one specimen sequenced in a study of T cell repertoires in cytomegalovirus infection. Their antigens remain unidentified. TCRdb processed the reads anew with MiXCR; each CDR3 protein has one entry. The sample includes 55,000 to 85,000 distinct CDR3 sequences, approximately 22% seen only once; the top ten take roughly 62%. Sequencing was performed on CD8+ T cells from cultured PBMCs, taken from culture after CMV antigen stimulation. The receptors here all came from a human donor in good health (CMV status not recorded). Some clones in this sample may be carry-over from other donors' samples.

This clonotype was seen a handful of times. The chain is built from TRBV7-3 and TRBJ2-3; tentative D call: TRBD1 (5 bases). The CDR3 is made up of 17 amino acids. The V end was cut by 5 bases, the J end by 2 bases, with 20 bases between. Germline CDR1 and CDR2: SGHTA and FQGTGA. The chain's CDR3 is CASSPVPQGLITDTQYF. CDR3 nucleotide sequence: TGTGCCAGCAGCCCTGTTCCTCAGGGTTTAATCACAGATACGCAGTATTTT.

This clonotype has more than one count but fewer than ten. The genes are TRBV27 and TRBJ2-5, with TRBD1 as a possible D gene (6 bases). The CDR3 sequence is 15 residues long. V was shortened by 3 bases and J by 5 bases, with 16 bases between the two germline ends. Germline V gene data show CDR1 as MNHEY and CDR2 as SMNVEV (reference sequence). CDR3 sequence reads: CASSFTQGSWETQYF. CDR3 sequence (DNA): TGTGCCAGCAGTTTCACTCAGGGGTCGTGGGAGACCCAGTACTTC.

J is TRBJ2-3 and V is TRBV7-9; 7 bases match TRBD2. The CDR3 length is 16 residues. Germline V gene sequence: CDR1 SEHNR, CDR2 FQNEAQ (reference sequence). V lost 1 base and J lost 2; bases outside the gene matches: 6. The CDR3 region has the DNA TGTGCCAGCAGCTTAGAGAGCCTAGCGGTCACAGATACGCAGTATTTT. Translation gives CASSLESLAVTDTQYF. The full variable domain, rest sourced from reference TRBV7-9 and TRBJ2-3, is DTGVSQNPRHKITKRGQNVTFRCDPISEHNRLYWYRQTLGQGPEFLTYFQNEAQLEKSRLLSDRFSAERPKGSFSTLEIQRTEQGDSAMYLCASSLESLAVTDTQYFGPGTRLTVL.

The chain is built from TRBV6-1 and TRBJ2-1, with unresolved D. V lost 3 bases to trimming and J lost 4 bases, with 16 bases between them. The germline V gene has CDR1 MNHNS and CDR2 SASEGT. The CDR3 runs to 16 residues. The CDR3 loop is CASSERATPLYNEQFF. For the CDR3, the DNA is TGTGCCAGCAGTGAGCGAGCCACCCCTCTATACAATGAGCAGTTCTTC.

This clonotype was found once. The V gene is TRBV19, the J gene TRBJ1-1; D not resolved. This CDR3 spans 13 amino acids. Germline CDR1 is LNHDA and CDR2 is SQIVND (reference sequence). Trimming took off 3 bases at V and 2 bases at J, with 7 bases between the two ends. The CDR3 coding sequence is TGTGCCAGTAGTATTCCCCTAAACACTGAAGCTTTCTTT. Translating it yields CASSIPLNTEAFF.

This chain connects TRBV28 to TRBJ1-3; TRBD1 might be the D (6 bases). The ends were cut back, 1 base at V and 2 bases at J, with 9 bases in the middle. This CDR3 has 15 residues. Germline-derived CDR1 and CDR2 are MDHEN and SYDVKM. The CDR3 here is CASSLFGGTGNTIYF. The CDR3 DNA sequence: TGTGCCAGCAGTTTATTCGGGGGCACTGGAAACACCATATATTTT. The whole variable domain, remainder taken from reference TRBV28 and TRBJ1-3, is DVKVTQSSRYLVKRTGEKVFLECVQDMDHENMFWYRQDPGLGLRLIYFSYDVKMKEKGDIPEGYSVSREKKERFSLILESASTNQTSMYLCASSLFGGTGNTIYFGEGSWLTVV.

This clonotype was seen a handful of times. The chain couples TRBV7-9 to TRBJ1-2, with 8 nucleotides matching TRBD1. This CDR3 has 13 residues. After removal of 6 bases from V and 7 bases from J, the junction contained 7 bases not matched to a gene. The germline CDR1 and CDR2 sequences are SEHNR and FQNEAQ (reference sequence). CDR3 in amino acids: CASSGTGSIGYTF. In DNA, the CDR3 is TGTGCCAGCAGTGGGACAGGTTCTATTGGCTACACCTTC.

The genes are TRBV7-9 and TRBJ2-7, with D maybe TRBD1 (5 bases). Germline CDR1 reads SEHNR; CDR2 reads FQNEAQ (reference sequence). This CDR3 is built from 12 residues. Deletions cut 6 bases from V and 5 bases from J, with 11 bases between. CDR3 loop: CASSNRFDEQYF. DNA of the CDR3: TGTGCCAGCAGTAACAGGTTCGACGAGCAGTACTTC.

V is TRBV28 and J is TRBJ2-2, with 11 positions matching TRBD2. Trimming at V came to 5 bases and at J to 2 bases, leaving 7 bases not matched to a gene. The CDR3 consists of 17 residues. Germline V lookup: CDR1 MDHEN, CDR2 SYDVKM. Here the CDR3 reads CASSGKLAGGNTGELFF. The CDR3 DNA follows: TGTGCCAGCAGTGGAAAGCTAGCGGGGGGAAACACCGGGGAGCTGTTTTTT.

This clonotype appeared a few times. The chain employs TRBV6-2 or TRBV6-3 and TRBJ1-5; D is uncertain. V lost 6 bases to trimming and J lost 1 base, with 13 bases between them. The germline CDR1 and CDR2 sequences are MNHEY and SVGEGT. The CDR3 consists of 15 residues. The CDR3, as DNA: TGTGCCAGCAGGAGTACGCGGTCCAGCAATCAGCCCCAGCATTTT. This translates into CASRSTRSSNQPQHF.

V gene TRBV6-6 combines with J gene TRBJ1-2; D not resolved. Germline loops: CDR1 MNHNY, CDR2 SVGAGI (reference sequence). Deletions cut 7 bases from V and 4 bases from J, with 16 bases between. The CDR3 totals 14 residues. This chain's CDR3 is CASTEPGVGYGYTF. Here the CDR3 DNA reads TGTGCCAGCACTGAACCGGGAGTGGGCTATGGCTACACCTTC.

The rearrangement joins TRBV7-6 to TRBJ2-1, with TRBD1 matching over 9 bases. Germline V CDR1 and CDR2: SGHVS, FNYEAQ. The trim removed 5 bases at V and 5 bases at J, leaving 4 bases unmatched. The CDR3 is 14 amino acids. CDR3 nucleotides: TGTGCCAGCAGCCAACGGACAGGGGACAATGAGCAGTTCTTC. It yields the protein CASSQRTGDNEQFF.

Turning to this clonotype: This may be a read error, as it is one base from a much larger clone. V gene TRBV7-9 combines with J gene TRBJ2-7; TRBD2 agrees at 10 bases. This CDR3 is 15 amino acids long. Germline V lookup: CDR1 SEHNR, CDR2 FQNEAQ (reference sequence). V shed 2 bases, J shed 6 bases, and the junction held 7 bases outside the gene matches. CDR3 DNA: TGTGCCAGCAGCTTACCACTAGCGGGGTTTAGCGAGCAGTACTTC. It is translated as CASSLPLAGFSEQYF.

This clonotype occurred many times. The chain recombines TRBV27 with TRBJ1-2; 8 nucleotides align to TRBD1. The CDR3 runs 16 residues. Trimming cost V 5 bases and J 0 bases; bases outside gene matches: 8. Germline loops: CDR1 MNHEY, CDR2 SMNVEV (reference sequence). The DNA for the CDR3 is TGTGCCAGCAGTCTCAAACGGACAGGGCCTAACTATGGCTACACCTTC. Protein product: CASSLKRTGPNYGYTF.